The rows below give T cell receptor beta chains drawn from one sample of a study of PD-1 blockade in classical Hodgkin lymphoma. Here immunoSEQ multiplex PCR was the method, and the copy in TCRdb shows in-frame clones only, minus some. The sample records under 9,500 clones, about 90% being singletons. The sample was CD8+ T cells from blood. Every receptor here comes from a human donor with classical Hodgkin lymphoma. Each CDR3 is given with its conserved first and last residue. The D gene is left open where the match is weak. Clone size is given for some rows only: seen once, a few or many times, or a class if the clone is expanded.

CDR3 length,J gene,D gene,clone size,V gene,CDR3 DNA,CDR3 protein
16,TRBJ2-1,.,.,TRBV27,TGTGCCAGCAGCATTACGTGGGGCCGCTCCTACAATGAGCAGTTCTTC,CASSITWGRSYNEQFF
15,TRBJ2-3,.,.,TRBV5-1,TGCGCCAGCAGCTCCATATTGGGCGTCACAGATACGCAGTATTTT,CASSSILGVTDTQYF
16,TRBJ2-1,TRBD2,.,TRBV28,TGTGCCAGCAATCCGCCCGGACTAGCGGGAGGCAATGAGCAGTTCTTC,CASNPPGLAGGNEQFF
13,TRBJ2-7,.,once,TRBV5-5,TGTGCCAGCAGCTTAGTAGGTTCCTACGAGCAGTACTTC,CASSLVGSYEQYF
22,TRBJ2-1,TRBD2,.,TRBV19,TGTGCCAGTAGTAAGTGGGGACCGGGACTAGCGGGGGGGCCGGTGTTCTACAATGAGCAGTTCTTC,CASSKWGPGLAGGPVFYNEQFF
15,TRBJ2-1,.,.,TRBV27,TGTGCCAGCAGTTCAGGCGGGGCCCTCTACAATGAGCAGTTCTTC,CASSSGGALYNEQFF
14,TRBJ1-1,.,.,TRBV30,TGTGCCTGGAGTGTTTTAATCGGGGTCCAACAAGCTTTCTTT,CAWSVLIGVQQAFF
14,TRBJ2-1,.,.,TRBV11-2,TGTGCCAGCACCTTAGGGGGGGTTTACAATGAGCAGTTCTTC,CASTLGGVYNEQFF
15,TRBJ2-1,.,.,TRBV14,TGTGCCAGCAGCCAGGGACCCCAAGTCTACAATGAGCAGTTCTTC,CASSQGPQVYNEQFF
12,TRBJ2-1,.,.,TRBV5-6,TGTGCCAGCAGCTTGGAATGGAGTGAGCAGTTCTTC,CASSLEWSEQFF
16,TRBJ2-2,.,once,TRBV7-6,TGTGCCAGCAGCACCCCTGGCTGGGAGGTCACCGGGGAGCTGTTTTTT,CASSTPGWEVTGELFF
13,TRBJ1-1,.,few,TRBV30,TGTGCCTGGAGTGGCGTGGGCGACACTGAAGCTTTCTTT,CAWSGVGDTEAFF
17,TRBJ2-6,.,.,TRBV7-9,TGTGCCAGCAGCAAGACCGGGAGTCACTCTGGGGCCAACGTCCTGACTTTC,CASSKTGSHSGANVLTF
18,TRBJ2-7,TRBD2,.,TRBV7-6,TGTGCCAGCAGCCCTGGACTAGCGGGTCCCCCGAGCTCCTACGAGCAGTACTTC,CASSPGLAGPPSSYEQYF
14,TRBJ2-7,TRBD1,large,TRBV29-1,TGCAGCGTTGAAGTCCGGGACAGGATGTACGAGCAGTACTTC,CSVEVRDRMYEQYF
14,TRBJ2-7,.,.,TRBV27,TGTGCCAGCAGTTTATCGGACGGTAATTACGAGCAGTACTTC,CASSLSDGNYEQYF
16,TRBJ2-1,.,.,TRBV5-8,TGTGCCAGCAGCCCGGGGCGGACGGCCGGGCACAATGAGCAGTTCTTC,CASSPGRTAGHNEQFF
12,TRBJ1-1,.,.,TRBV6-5,TGTGCCAGCAGCCGTCTGGACACTGAAGCTTTCTTT,CASSRLDTEAFF
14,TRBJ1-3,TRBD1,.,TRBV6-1,TGTGCCAGCAACCTCAGGGGGACTGGAAACACCATATATTTT,CASNLRGTGNTIYF
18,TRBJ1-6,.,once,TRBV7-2,TGTGCCAGCAGCTTGTACGGGCCGACAGAGTCATATAATTCACCCCTCCACTTT,CASSLYGPTESYNSPLHF
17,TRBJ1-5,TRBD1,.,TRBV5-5,TGTGCCAGCAGCTTGATTTCAGTGGGACAGGGGGATCAGCCCCAGCATTTT,CASSLISVGQGDQPQHF
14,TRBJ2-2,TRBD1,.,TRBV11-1,TGTGCCAGCACGGACAGGGTTGTGACCGGGGAGCTGTTTTTT,CASTDRVVTGELFF
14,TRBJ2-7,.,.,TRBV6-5,TGTGCCAGCAGTTACTCTGGATCGGGCTCCGAGCAGTACTTC,CASSYSGSGSEQYF
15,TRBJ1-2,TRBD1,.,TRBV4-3,TGCGCCAGCAGCCAACATACCGGGACAGGAGATGGCTACACCTTC,CASSQHTGTGDGYTF
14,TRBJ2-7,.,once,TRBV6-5,TGTGCCAGCAGTTGGAAGCTCAGCTCCTACGAGCAGTACTTC,CASSWKLSSYEQYF
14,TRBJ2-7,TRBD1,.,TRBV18,TGTGCCAGCTCACCCGGGACAGGGATCTACGAGCAGTACTTC,CASSPGTGIYEQYF
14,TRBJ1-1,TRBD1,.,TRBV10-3,TGTGCCATCGCGAGGGGACAGGGAATTAGGGAAGCTTTCTTT,CAIARGQGIREAFF
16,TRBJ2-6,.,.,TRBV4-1,TGCGCCAGCAGCCAGAACAGGGCGGCTGGGGCCAACGTCCTGACTTTC,CASSQNRAAGANVLTF
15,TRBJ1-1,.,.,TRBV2,TGTGCCAGCAGTGAGTGGGCTGAGGGGAACACTGAAGCTTTCTTT,CASSEWAEGNTEAFF
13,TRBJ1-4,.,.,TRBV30,TGTGCCTCTAGGAGGGGTCTGGGTGAAAAACTGTTTTTT,CASRRGLGEKLFF
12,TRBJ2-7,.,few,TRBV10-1,TGCGCCAGCAGCGGCCTCGGGACGGAGCAGTACTTC,CASSGLGTEQYF
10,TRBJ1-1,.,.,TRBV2,TGTGCCAGCAGTGACGCGGAAGCTTTCTTT,CASSDAEAFF
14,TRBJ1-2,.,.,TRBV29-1,TGCAGCGTTGAGGACTGGCCCGGATACTATGGCTACACCTTC,CSVEDWPGYYGYTF
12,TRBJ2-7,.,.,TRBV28,TGTGCCAGCAGCTCTGATATCCACGAGCAGTACTTC,CASSSDIHEQYF
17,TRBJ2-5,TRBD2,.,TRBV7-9,TGTGCCAGCAGCCCCCTGATAGCGGGAGACCTCCAAGAGACCCAGTACTTC,CASSPLIAGDLQETQYF